These 16 T cell receptor beta chains were all obtained from the same sample, sequenced in a study of response to subunit inactivated influenza vaccine. Using its own MiXCR run on the RT-PCR reads, TCRdb lists one record per CDR3 protein. This repertoire shows 280,000 or so distinct CDR3 sequences, about a fifth found once; its top ten account for around 9.6%. The sample here was PBMCs from blood, taken about 20 months after vaccination. The receptors shown here come from a man aged 45-69 years who received an inactivated influenza vaccine.

The rearrangement uses TRBV5-1 and TRBJ2-5; D gene uncertain. V gave up 4 bases and J gave up 2 bases, with 6 bases separating them. Germline V gives CDR1 SGHRS, CDR2 YFSETQ. This CDR3 contains 12 residues. Written as DNA, the CDR3 is TGCGCCAGCAGCCGGAGTCAAGAGACCCAGTACTTC. It is translated as CASSRSQETQYF.

The rearrangement uses TRBV20-1 and TRBJ2-3; D possibly uses TRBD1 or TRBD2 (5 bases each). The CDR3 spans 18 residues. Germline-derived CDR1 and CDR2 are DFQATT and SNEGSKA (reference sequence). V lost 0 bases, J lost 0 bases, and 19 bases lay in between. The CDR3 loop is CSAREERGTLTSTDTQYF. The CDR3 nucleotides read TGCAGTGCTAGAGAAGAGAGGGGCACCCTAACTAGCACAGATACGCAGTATTTT.

This clonotype was detected many times. CDR3: CASSLFVGGTEAFF. The CDR3 nucleotides are TGTGCCAGCAGCTTATTTGTAGGGGGCACTGAAGCTTTCTTT. The chain recombines TRBV7-2 with TRBJ1-1, with D perhaps TRBD1 (6 bases). Germline CDR1 reads SGHTA; CDR2 reads FQGNSA. Deletions cut 2 bases from V and 4 bases from J, with 11 bases between. This CDR3 is 14 amino acids long.

This clonotype was seen ten or more times. The chain combines TRBV5-1 with TRBJ1-4; a weak D match, TRBD1 (5 bases). This CDR3 region has 15 residues. Germline-derived CDR1 and CDR2 are SGHRS and YFSETQ. V gave up 2 bases and J gave up 5 bases, with 13 bases separating them. CDR3 in DNA: TGCGCCAGCAGCTTCAACACTCAGGGCAATGAAAAACTGTTTTTT. It encodes CASSFNTQGNEKLFF. The variable domain in full, completed from reference TRBV5-1 and TRBJ1-4, reads KAGVTQTPRYLIKTRGQQVTLSCSPISGHRSVSWYQQTPGQGLQFLFEYFSETQRNKGNFPGRFSGRQFSNSRSEMNVSTLELGDSALYLCASSFNTQGNEKLFFGSGTQLSVL.

Only a few counts were recorded for this clonotype. The chain is built from TRBV11-3 and TRBJ1-2; TRBD1 matches at 7 bases. Germline CDR1 SGHNT, CDR2 YENEEA. The ends lost 5 bases at V and 0 bases at J; junction bases unmatched: 12. CDR3 length: 17 residues. CDR3: CASSQEDRLNTNYGYTF. CDR3 DNA: TGTGCCAGCAGCCAGGAGGACAGGCTAAATACTAACTATGGCTACACCTTC.

This clonotype came up a few times. V usage is TRBV7-3 and J usage is TRBJ2-7, with TRBD2 as a possible D gene (5 bases). Trimming left V 5 bases short and J 0 bases short, with 11 bases between. CDR1 and CDR2 (germline): SGHTA, FQGTGA. The CDR3 spans 14 residues. The CDR3 DNA reads as TGTGCCAGCAGCCCCTTGGGGAGCTCCTACGAGCAGTACTTC. Its protein is CASSPLGSSYEQYF. Together with reference TRBV7-3 and TRBJ2-7, the CDR3 gives the full variable domain: GAGVSQTPSNKVTEKGKYVELRCDPISGHTALYWYRQSLGQGPEFLIYFQGTGAADDSGLPNDRFFAVRPEGSVSTLKIQRTERGDSAVYLCASSPLGSSYEQYFGPGTRLTVT.

This clonotype was found a few times. The V call is TRBV19, the J call TRBJ1-2; TRBD1 matches 7 bases. V gave up 4 bases and J gave up 0 bases; unmatched junction bases: 20. This CDR3 has 20 amino acids. The germline CDR1 and CDR2 sequences are LNHDA and SQIVND (reference sequence). CDR3 region: CASSTPETGYEWTSNYGYTF. CDR3 bases: TGTGCCAGTAGTACGCCAGAGACAGGGTACGAATGGACCTCTAACTATGGCTACACCTTC.

This chain uses TRBV5-8 with TRBJ2-2; D ambiguous. Germline CDR1 and CDR2: SGHTS and YDEGEE. The V and J ends lost 4 bases and 4 bases respectively, with 20 bases between them. This CDR3 is built from 17 residues. The CDR3 DNA is TGTGCCAGCAGCACATGGCTGGCAGACCCTTCCACCGGGGAGCTGTTTTTT. This gives the protein CASSTWLADPSTGELFF. The entire variable domain, with the rest obtained from reference TRBV5-8 and TRBJ2-2, is as follows: EAGVTQSPTHLIKTRGQQATLRCSPISGHTSVYWYQQALGLGLQFLLWYDEGEERNRGNFPPRFSGRQFPNYSSELNVNALELEDSALYLCASSTWLADPSTGELFFGEGSRLTVL.

The J gene is TRBJ1-1, the V gene TRBV28; no firm D call. V was clipped by 2 bases and J by 0 bases, with 7 bases between them. The CDR3 spans 14 residues. Germline lookup yields CDR1 MDHEN and CDR2 SYDVKM. CDR3 bases: TGTGCCAGCAGTTTAGTGCAGTTGAACACTGAAGCTTTCTTT. It is translated as CASSLVQLNTEAFF.

This clonotype turned up a few times. The chain carries TRBV20-1 and TRBJ2-3; possible D gene TRBD1, 6 bases. The V end lost 5 bases, the J end lost 2 bases, and 17 bases lay between the germline ends. The CDR3 totals 15 residues. Germline CDR1 is DFQATT and CDR2 is SNEGSKA (reference sequence). The chain's CDR3 is CSAQSGTTLTDTQYF. The CDR3 nucleotides read TGCAGTGCTCAATCCGGGACAACCCTCACAGATACGCAGTATTTT.

This chain uses TRBV4-1 with TRBJ1-3, with D perhaps TRBD1 (6 bases). Between the trimmed V and J ends, which lost 0 bases and 0 bases, there was a span of 15 bases. Germline loops: CDR1 MGHRA, CDR2 YSYEKL. CDR3 length: 18 residues. The CDR3 DNA is TGCGCCAGCAGCCAAGAGCCCAGGGGTTCACTCTCTGGAAACACCATATATTTT. Its translation is CASSQEPRGSLSGNTIYF.

The gene calls are TRBV12-3 or TRBV12-4 and TRBJ1-3; D remains unclear. The length of the CDR3 is 14 residues. The V and J ends lost 7 bases and 6 bases respectively, with 16 bases between them. The CDR3 bases are TGTGCCAGCAAACAACCCACCCGGCTAAACACCATATATTTT. As protein: CASKQPTRLNTIYF.

This chain connects TRBV5-1 to TRBJ2-7, with 8 bases fitting TRBD1. CDR1 is SGHRS and CDR2 is YFSETQ in the germline V gene. Losses at the gene ends were 1 base for V and 3 bases for J; bases not matched to a gene: 15. The CDR3 sequence is 18 residues long. This CDR3 is CASSLLPPTGADSYEQYF. As DNA, the CDR3 is TGCGCCAGCAGCTTGCTCCCCCCGACAGGGGCCGACAGCTACGAGCAGTACTTC.

This chain links TRBV6-5 with TRBJ2-7; D is ambiguous. The CDR3 spans 14 residues. Per the germline V gene, CDR1 is MNHEY and CDR2 is SVGAGI. V shed 0 bases and J shed 3 bases, with 9 bases lying between them. The CDR3 reads CASSYSGVYYEQYF. Here the CDR3 DNA reads TGTGCCAGCAGTTACTCTGGCGTATACTACGAGCAGTACTTC.

This clonotype was recorded at least ten times. The genes are TRBV20-1 and TRBJ1-1; D call uncertain. Germline-derived CDR1 and CDR2 are DFQATT and SNEGSKA (reference sequence). The CDR3 consists of 14 residues. V dropped 5 bases and J dropped 4 bases, with 17 bases sitting between them. CDR3 DNA: TGCAGTGCTGAGCGCGCGCGGGAAGGCACTGAAGCTTTCTTT. Amino acids: CSAERAREGTEAFF.

This clonotype was seen repeatedly, ten times or more. The chain recombines TRBV7-2 with TRBJ1-1, with D maybe TRBD1 (5 bases). CDR1 and CDR2 (germline): SGHTA, FQGNSA. Trimming left V 5 bases short and J 4 bases short, with 11 bases between. CDR3 length: 13 residues. The CDR3 DNA sequence: TGTGCCAGCAGCCCGACTGGGGGCACTGAAGCTTTCTTT. Translating gives CASSPTGGTEAFF. The full variable domain, in which reference TRBV7-2 and TRBJ1-1 provide the parts outside the CDR3, is GAGVSQSPSNKVTEKGKDVELRCDPISGHTALYWYRQSLGQGLEFLIYFQGNSAPDKSGLPSDRFSAERTGGSVSTLTIQRTQQEDSAVYLCASSPTGGTEAFFGQGTRLTVV.